This TCR beta chain appears in the sequencing data of a study of OX40 agonist ivuxolimab in advanced cancers. Across the study: Patients in the trial were receiving intravenous ivuxolimab every 2 weeks, at doses of 0.01 to 10 mg/kg. Prior therapy, whether anti-PD-1, anti-PD-L1 or anti-CTLA-4, was allowed, and roughly 40% had some.

The V end was cut by 2 bases, the J end by 7 bases, with 7 bases between. The germline CDR1 and CDR2 sequences are SGHTA and FQGTGA. The CDR3 contains 12 residues. Enrollment shut out patients with autoimmune disease history or systemic immunosuppression. The sampling schedule covered blood at baseline, cycle 4 day 1, and cycle 7 day 1. TCRdb keeps only in-frame clones here, not all; method: immunoSEQ multiplex PCR. Of about 83,000 clones in the sample, roughly 87% are singletons; the top ten hold more than 0.6%. The chain uses TRBV7-3 and TRBJ2-3; D might be TRBD1 (5 bases). This clonotype was sampled from an adult with an advanced solid tumor such as melanoma, head and neck, liver or kidney cancer. Specimen: CD4+ or CD8+ T cells sorted from blood, collected in a trial of the OX40 agonist ivuxolimab. The CDR3 sequence is CASSLQGHTQYF. In DNA, the CDR3 is TGTGCCAGCAGCTTACAGGGTCATACGCAGTATTTT.